This TCR beta chain emerged from a study of blood T cell repertoires in COVID-19. CDR3 length: 13 residues. Looked up from germline, CDR1 is SGHDT and CDR2 is YYEEEE. The V end was cut by 4 bases, the J end by 2 bases, with 9 bases between. Sequencing was performed with immunoSEQ multiplex PCR; in TCRdb, only in-frame clones are kept and a portion is missing. Among more than 300,000 clones listed, approximately 90% were seen once. The chain employs TRBV5-6 and TRBJ1-2; D not certain. This sequence originates from a woman under 40 with COVID-19, enrolled during active disease. Sequencing was performed on peripheral blood. CDR3 loop: CASSPQRNYGYTF. The CDR3 bases are TGTGCCAGCAGCCCCCAGAGGAACTATGGCTACACCTTC.